Following are 32 T cell receptor beta chains from one sample sequenced in a study of CD8 T cells in Susac syndrome. It was with random hexamers that about 0.45 to 1 ug RNA was reverse transcribed. Using its own MiXCR run on the immunoSEQ multiplex PCR reads, TCRdb lists one record per CDR3 protein. The sample includes about 240,000 distinct CDR3 sequences, about 96% of them seen just once. The sequencing input was CD4+ T cells from PBMCs. The receptors were gathered from a human donor with Susac syndrome.

This chain uses TRBV3-1 with TRBJ2-2; possible D gene TRBD2, 5 bases. Germline values: CDR1 LGHDT, CDR2 YNNKEL (reference sequence). There are 13 residues in the CDR3. V was clipped by 4 bases and J by 6 bases, with 9 bases between them. The CDR3: CASSPNSAGELFF. The CDR3 coding sequence is TGTGCCAGCAGCCCGAATAGCGCCGGGGAGCTGTTTTTT.

The table lists this clonotype with a count of one. This sequence joins TRBV20-1 and TRBJ1-2; TRBD1 matches at 8 bases. V trimming: 6 bases; J trimming: 4 bases; junction bases outside the gene matches: 10. Per germline, CDR1 DFQATT and CDR2 SNEGSKA (reference sequence). The CDR3 totals 14 residues. CDR3 amino acids: CSAPVGQDFYGYTF. The CDR3 bases are TGCAGTGCCCCGGTGGGACAGGACTTCTATGGCTACACCTTC.

The chain couples TRBV20-1 to TRBJ2-1; 9 positions agree with TRBD2. Per the germline V gene, CDR1 is DFQATT and CDR2 is SNEGSKA (reference sequence). V lost 4 bases, J lost 2 bases, and 3 bases stayed unmatched. This CDR3 has 14 amino acids. CDR3 sequence (DNA): TGCAGTGCTATGACTAGCGGACCCTACAATGAGCAGTTCTTC. Amino acid sequence: CSAMTSGPYNEQFF.

V is TRBV7-3 and J is TRBJ2-5, with D unresolved. CDR3 length: 13 amino acids. Trimming removed 0 bases at V and 5 bases at J, with 7 bases between. Germline assignment: CDR1 SGHTA and CDR2 FQGTGA. The CDR3 loop is CASSLTSRETQYF. CDR3 nucleotide sequence: TGTGCCAGCAGCTTAACGTCTCGGGAGACCCAGTACTTC.

The chain recombines TRBV30 with TRBJ2-1; D might be TRBD1 (6 bases). The CDR3 totals 14 residues. V was shortened by 0 bases and J by 6 bases, with 12 bases between the two germline ends. The germline gives CDR1 GTSNPN, CDR2 SVGIG (reference sequence). CDR3 DNA: TGTGCCTGGAGTGTACCCCCAGGGGCCAATGAGCAGTTCTTC. It encodes CAWSVPPGANEQFF.

V is TRBV15 and J is TRBJ2-4; tentative D call: TRBD2 (5 bases). V lost 5 bases to trimming and J lost 0 bases, with 14 bases between them. The CDR3 runs to 16 residues. Germline V gives CDR1 LNHNV, CDR2 YYDKDF (reference sequence). This CDR3 reads CATSPRGLLAKNIQYF. The CDR3 DNA reads as TGTGCCACCAGCCCTCGAGGGCTTTTAGCCAAAAACATTCAGTACTTC.

V and J are TRBV30 and TRBJ1-1, with 7 bases that match TRBD1. This CDR3 spans 13 amino acids. Germline CDR1 and CDR2: GTSNPN and SVGIG (reference sequence). V lost 5 bases and J lost 1; bases outside the gene matches: 4. The DNA for the CDR3 is TGTGCCTGGGATACAGGGGAGAACACTGAAGCTTTCTTT. This translates into CAWDTGENTEAFF.

The V call is TRBV21-1, the J call TRBJ2-7; the D segment call TRBD1 is taken from the table without a DNA check. TRBV21-1 is a documented pseudogene. The CDR3 totals 16 residues. The DNA for the CDR3 is TGTGCCAGCAGCAAGGGGGGGGGACACCCCCTTGACGAGCAGTACTTC. Its translation is CASSKGGGHPLDEQYF.

The chain carries TRBV2 and TRBJ2-5; no clear D. This CDR3 is built from 14 residues. Germline assignment: CDR1 SNHLY and CDR2 FYNNEI. Deletions cut 10 bases from V and 1 base from J, with 16 bases between. CDR3 amino acids: CAIEVTGLQETQYF. CDR3 coding DNA: TGTGCCATCGAAGTGACTGGCCTCCAAGAGACCCAGTACTTC.

J is TRBJ2-4 and V is TRBV19; 9 bases are shared with TRBD1. CDR1 is LNHDA and CDR2 is SQIVND in the germline V gene (reference sequence). Germline trimming cut 7 bases from V and 7 bases from J; bases unmatched to any gene: 11. CDR3 length: 15 residues. The CDR3 sequence: CASTKGTGPENIQYF. The CDR3 DNA reads TGTGCCAGTACGAAGGGGACAGGGCCGGAGAACATTCAGTACTTC.

The DNA of the CDR3 is TGTGCCAGCCAAGATGGAGGGAATAATGAAAAACTGTTTTTT. It specifies CASQDGGNNEKLFF. This chain connects TRBV28 to TRBJ1-4; no clear D gene. The germline V gene encodes CDR1 MDHEN and CDR2 SYDVKM. The V and J ends lost 8 bases and 4 bases respectively, with 14 bases between them. CDR3 length: 14 residues.

This chain joins TRBV11-2 and TRBJ1-2, with D hard to call. The CDR3 has 12 residues. Germline CDR1 is SGHAT and CDR2 is FQNNGV. Trimming took off 2 bases at V and 8 bases at J, with 9 bases between the two ends. The CDR3 here is CASSLRGRGYTF. In DNA, the CDR3 is TGTGCCAGCAGCTTACGAGGTCGGGGCTACACCTTC.

The chain employs TRBV12-3 or TRBV12-4 and TRBJ1-1; D is possibly TRBD1 (5 bases). V was pared by 6 bases and J by 8 bases, with 19 bases between. The CDR3 covers 14 residues. The CDR3 nucleotides read TGTGCCAGCAGAGCCATCGCAGGGTTTGAAGAAGCTTTCTTT. It specifies CASRAIAGFEEAFF.

V usage is TRBV29-1 and J usage is TRBJ1-2, with 7 positions matching TRBD1. The CDR3 is made up of 13 amino acids. Trimming cost V 6 bases and J 5 bases; bases outside gene matches: 9. Germline CDR1 SQVTM, CDR2 ANQGSEA. This CDR3 reads CSVSGGRGYGYTF. Here the CDR3 DNA reads TGCAGCGTATCAGGGGGGCGGGGGTATGGCTACACCTTC.

The chain employs TRBV11-1 and TRBJ2-1, with D maybe TRBD2 (6 bases). The CDR3 covers 16 residues. CDR1 and CDR2 (germline): SGHAT, FQDESV (reference sequence). V dropped 2 bases and J dropped 5 bases, with 16 bases sitting between them. CDR3 sequence reads: CASSLLLHSGDNEQFF. Here the CDR3 DNA reads TGTGCCAGCAGCTTACTCCTCCATAGCGGTGACAATGAGCAGTTCTTC.

The chain has TRBV23-1 and TRBJ2-1; 10 nucleotides align to TRBD2. TRBV23-1 is marked as an open reading frame, function uncertain. The trim removed 8 bases at V and 3 bases at J, leaving 7 bases unmatched. The CDR3 is 15 residues long. CDR3 DNA: TGCGCCAGCTATACCGGACTAGCGGACTACAATGAGCAGTTCTTC. Its protein is CASYTGLADYNEQFF.

The chain carries TRBV5-6 and TRBJ2-3; tentatively, D is TRBD2 (5 bases). Trimming left V 4 bases short and J 5 bases short, with 14 bases between. Germline V gene lookup returns CDR1 SGHDT and CDR2 YYEEEE. This CDR3 region has 14 residues. DNA for the CDR3: TGTGCCAGCAGCCCTCCGTCCGGGGAAGATACGCAGTATTTT. It yields the protein CASSPPSGEDTQYF.

This chain joins TRBV20-1 and TRBJ2-7; 10 bases line up with TRBD2. The junction had 10 bases not matched to a gene; V was cut back by 5 bases and J by 3 bases. CDR1 is DFQATT, CDR2 SNEGSKA, per germline (reference sequence). There are 15 residues in the CDR3. The CDR3 here is CSARRGTSVHYEQYF. CDR3 nucleotide sequence: TGCAGTGCTCGCCGCGGGACTAGCGTACACTACGAGCAGTACTTC.

The V call is TRBV30, the J call TRBJ1-2; no clear D. Per the germline V gene, CDR1 is GTSNPN and CDR2 is SVGIG (reference sequence). The CDR3 extends over 10 amino acids. Trimming took off 3 bases at V and 9 bases at J, with 8 bases between the two ends. CDR3: CAWSDLSYTF. CDR3 nucleotides: TGTGCCTGGAGCGACCTGAGCTACACCTTC. Combining the CDR3 with reference TRBV30 and TRBJ1-2 gives the whole variable domain SQTIHQWPATLVQPVGSPLSLECTVEGTSNPNLYWYRQAAGRGLQLLFYSVGIGQISSEVPQNLSASRPQDRQFILSSKKLLLSDSGFYLCAWSDLSYTFGSGTRLTVV.

The chain employs TRBV5-1 and TRBJ1-1, with D maybe TRBD1 (5 bases). Trimming removed 2 bases at V and 7 bases at J, with 15 bases between. Looked up from germline, CDR1 is SGHRS and CDR2 is YFSETQ. The CDR3 consists of 14 residues. Here the CDR3 DNA reads TGCGCCAGCAGCTTACTTTGGGACGGGTTTGAAGCTTTCTTT. Translation gives CASSLLWDGFEAFF.

The table lists this clonotype with a few counts. DNA for the CDR3: TGCAGTGCTACCGGGACGGGCTCCAATCAGCCCCAGCATTTT. Encoded protein: CSATGTGSNQPQHF. The chain uses TRBV20-1 and TRBJ1-5; TRBD1 might be the D (5 bases). Germline CDR1 reads DFQATT; CDR2 reads SNEGSKA (reference sequence). This CDR3 contains 14 residues. V lost 4 bases and J 3 bases, leaving 13 bases between the germline ends.

The rearrangement joins TRBV20-1 to TRBJ1-4; D possibly corresponds to TRBD1 (6 bases). Looked up from germline, CDR1 is DFQATT and CDR2 is SNEGSKA (reference sequence). V lost 6 bases and J lost 8, with 16 bases in between. This CDR3 has 13 residues. The CDR3 reads CSARRGGDEKLFF. The CDR3 DNA reads as TGCAGTGCCCGGCGCGGGGGCGACGAAAAACTGTTTTTT.

The CDR3 DNA reads as TGTGCCATCAAGGACCTGGTCCACGAGCAGTACTTC. Amino acids: CAIKDLVHEQYF. This chain joins TRBV28 and TRBJ2-7; the D is unclear. Germline CDR1 reads MDHEN; CDR2 reads SYDVKM. The CDR3 is made up of 12 amino acids. V was shortened by 10 bases and J by 5 bases, with 15 bases between the two germline ends.

CDR3 region: CASRPLAGVYNEQFF. In nucleotides, the CDR3 is TGTGCCAGCAGACCCCTAGCGGGCGTGTACAATGAGCAGTTCTTC. This rearrangement joins TRBV27 to TRBJ2-1; the match to TRBD2 covers 8 bases. The J segment lost 4 bases and the V segment lost 6 bases, leaving 8 bases of the junction unmatched. The germline CDR1 and CDR2 sequences are MNHEY and SMNVEV (reference sequence). The CDR3 length is 15 residues.

The gene calls are TRBV15 and TRBJ1-5, with D perhaps matching TRBD1 (5 bases). Trimming removed 8 bases at V and 0 bases at J, with 8 bases between. The CDR3 has 13 amino acids. Per germline, CDR1 LNHNV and CDR2 YYDKDF (reference sequence). The CDR3 nucleotides are TGTGCCACCCACAGGTTTAGCAATCAGCCCCAGCATTTT. This encodes CATHRFSNQPQHF.

The genes are TRBV11-3 and TRBJ2-3; 11 bases are shared with TRBD2. The CDR3 consists of 17 residues. Trimming removed 5 bases from V and 2 bases from J; junction bases left unmatched: 9. The germline V gene has CDR1 SGHNT and CDR2 YENEEA. The CDR3 is CASSHLAGGGFTDTQYF. DNA for the CDR3: TGTGCCAGCAGCCACCTAGCGGGAGGAGGATTCACAGATACGCAGTATTTT.

The V call is TRBV20-1, the J call TRBJ2-5; 7 bases fit TRBD2. The V segment lost 5 bases and the J segment 5 bases; nucleotides outside the gene matches: 5. Germline values: CDR1 DFQATT, CDR2 SNEGSKA (reference sequence). This CDR3 comprises 12 residues. CDR3 protein: CSAPRLAETQYF. The CDR3 nucleotides are TGCAGTGCTCCAAGACTAGCTGAGACCCAGTACTTC.

The rearrangement uses TRBV2 and TRBJ2-1; TRBD2 aligns across 14 bases. After removal of 6 bases from V and 9 bases from J, the junction contained 7 bases not matched to a gene. The CDR3 is 15 residues long. Per germline, CDR1 SNHLY and CDR2 FYNNEI. The CDR3 spells CASSAGLAGAGEQFF. CDR3 sequence (DNA): TGTGCCAGCAGCGCGGGACTAGCGGGAGCCGGTGAGCAGTTCTTC.

V and J are TRBV20-1 and TRBJ2-1, with no clear D. Trimming shortened V by 3 bases and J by 8 bases, and 17 bases separated the two germline ends. The germline gives CDR1 DFQATT, CDR2 SNEGSKA (reference sequence). CDR3 length equals 14 residues. CDR3 sequence reads: CSASYSRGFDEQFF. The CDR3 region has the DNA TGCAGTGCTAGTTACTCCCGAGGATTCGATGAGCAGTTCTTC.

The CDR3 sequence is CSARAVDEQFF. CDR3 in DNA: TGCAGTGCTAGAGCCGTCGATGAGCAGTTCTTC. The V call is TRBV20-1, the J call TRBJ2-1; D is uncertain. Trimming removed 1 base at V and 8 bases at J, with 6 bases between. Germline CDR1 and CDR2: DFQATT and SNEGSKA (reference sequence). The CDR3 covers 11 residues.

The chain uses TRBV20-1 and TRBJ2-5; D assignment may be TRBD1 or TRBD2 (6 bases each). The CDR3 extends over 13 amino acids. CDR1 and CDR2 (germline): DFQATT, SNEGSKA (reference sequence). The V gene lost 3 bases and the J gene lost 4 bases, with 12 bases spanning the gap. The CDR3 DNA is TGCAGTGCTAGTCGGGGGCGTTTAGAGACCCAGTACTTC. Translating gives CSASRGRLETQYF.

This chain links TRBV27 with TRBJ2-7, with a tentative D call TRBD2 (6 bases). V was shortened by 1 base and J by 4 bases, with 11 bases between the two germline ends. Germline-derived CDR1 and CDR2 are MNHEY and SMNVEV (reference sequence). The CDR3 consists of 14 residues. The CDR3 here is CASSLLRGSYEQYF. CDR3 DNA sequence: TGTGCCAGCAGTTTATTACGGGGGTCGTACGAGCAGTACTTC.